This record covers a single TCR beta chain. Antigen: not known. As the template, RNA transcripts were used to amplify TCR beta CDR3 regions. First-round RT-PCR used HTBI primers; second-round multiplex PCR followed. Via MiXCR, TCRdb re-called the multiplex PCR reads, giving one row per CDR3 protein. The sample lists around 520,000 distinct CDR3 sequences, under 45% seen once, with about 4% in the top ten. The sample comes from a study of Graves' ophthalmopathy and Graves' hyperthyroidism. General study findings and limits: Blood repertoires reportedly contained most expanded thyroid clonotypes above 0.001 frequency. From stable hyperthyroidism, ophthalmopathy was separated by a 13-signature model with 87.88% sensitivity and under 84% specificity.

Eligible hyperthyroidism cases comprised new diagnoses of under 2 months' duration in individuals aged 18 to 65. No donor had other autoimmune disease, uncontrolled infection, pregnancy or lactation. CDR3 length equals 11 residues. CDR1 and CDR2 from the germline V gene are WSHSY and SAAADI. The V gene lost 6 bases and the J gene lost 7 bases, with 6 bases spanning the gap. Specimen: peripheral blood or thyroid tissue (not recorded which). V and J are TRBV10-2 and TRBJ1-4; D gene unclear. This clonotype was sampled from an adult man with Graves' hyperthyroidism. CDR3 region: CASRKTEKLFF. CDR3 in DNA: TGCGCCAGCAGGAAGACTGAAAAACTGTTTTTT.